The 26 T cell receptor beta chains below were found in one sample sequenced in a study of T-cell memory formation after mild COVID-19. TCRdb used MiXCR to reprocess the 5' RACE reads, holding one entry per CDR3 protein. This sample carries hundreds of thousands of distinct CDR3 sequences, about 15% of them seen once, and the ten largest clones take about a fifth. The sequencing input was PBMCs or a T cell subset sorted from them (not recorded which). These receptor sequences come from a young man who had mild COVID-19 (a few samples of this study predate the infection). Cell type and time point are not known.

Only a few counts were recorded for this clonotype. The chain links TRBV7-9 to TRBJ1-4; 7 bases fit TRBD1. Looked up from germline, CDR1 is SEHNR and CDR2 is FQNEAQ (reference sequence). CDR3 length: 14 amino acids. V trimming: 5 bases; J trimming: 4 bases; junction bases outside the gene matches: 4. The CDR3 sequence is CASSPRQGNEKLFF. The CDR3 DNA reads TGTGCCAGCAGCCCGAGACAGGGTAATGAAAAACTGTTTTTT. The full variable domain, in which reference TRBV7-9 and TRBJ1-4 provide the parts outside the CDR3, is DTGVSQNPRHKITKRGQNVTFRCDPISEHNRLYWYRQTLGQGPEFLTYFQNEAQLEKSRLLSDRFSAERPKGSFSTLEIQRTEQGDSAMYLCASSPRQGNEKLFFGSGTQLSVL.

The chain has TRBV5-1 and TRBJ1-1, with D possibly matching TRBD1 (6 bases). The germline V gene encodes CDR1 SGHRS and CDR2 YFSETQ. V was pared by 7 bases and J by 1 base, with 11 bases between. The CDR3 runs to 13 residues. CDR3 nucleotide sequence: TGCGCCAGCCGGACAGAACAGAACACTGAAGCTTTCTTT. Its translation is CASRTEQNTEAFF. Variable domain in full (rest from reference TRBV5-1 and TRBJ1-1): KAGVTQTPRYLIKTRGQQVTLSCSPISGHRSVSWYQQTPGQGLQFLFEYFSETQRNKGNFPGRFSGRQFSNSRSEMNVSTLELGDSALYLCASRTEQNTEAFFGQGTRLTVV.

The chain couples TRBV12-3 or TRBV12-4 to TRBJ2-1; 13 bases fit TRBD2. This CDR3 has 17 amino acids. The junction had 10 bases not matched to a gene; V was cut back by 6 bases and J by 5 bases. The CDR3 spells CASSPGTSGVTHNEQFF. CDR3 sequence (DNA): TGTGCCAGCAGCCCCGGGACTAGCGGGGTTACGCACAATGAGCAGTTCTTC.

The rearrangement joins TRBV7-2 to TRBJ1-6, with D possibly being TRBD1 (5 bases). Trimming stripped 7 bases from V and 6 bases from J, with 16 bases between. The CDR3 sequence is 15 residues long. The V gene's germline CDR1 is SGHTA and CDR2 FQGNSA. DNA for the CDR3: TGTGCCAGCACCCTATCGGGGACGGTTAATTCACCCCTCCACTTT. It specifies CASTLSGTVNSPLHF.

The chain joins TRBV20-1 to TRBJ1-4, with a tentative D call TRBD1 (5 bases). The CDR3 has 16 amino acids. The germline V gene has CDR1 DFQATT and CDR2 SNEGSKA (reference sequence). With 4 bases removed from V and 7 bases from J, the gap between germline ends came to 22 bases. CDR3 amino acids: CSANIQRAGVREKLFF. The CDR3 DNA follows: TGCAGTGCTAACATCCAAAGGGCGGGGGTGCGTGAAAAACTGTTTTTT.

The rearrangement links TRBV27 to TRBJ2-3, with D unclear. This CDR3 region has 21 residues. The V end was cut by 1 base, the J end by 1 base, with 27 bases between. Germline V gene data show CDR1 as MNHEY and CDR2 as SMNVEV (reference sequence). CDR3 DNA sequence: TGTGCCAGCAGTTTATTATTCGGTCGCCCTATCATGAGCGTAGGCACAGATACGCAGTATTTT. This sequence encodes CASSLLFGRPIMSVGTDTQYF.

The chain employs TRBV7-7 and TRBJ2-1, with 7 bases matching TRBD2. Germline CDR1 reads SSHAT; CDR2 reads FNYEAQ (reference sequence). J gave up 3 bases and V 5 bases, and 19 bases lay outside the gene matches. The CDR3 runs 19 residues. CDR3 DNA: TGTGCCAGCAGCCCTGGACCGGGGCCACTAGCGCCGAACTACAATGAGCAGTTCTTC. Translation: CASSPGPGPLAPNYNEQFF. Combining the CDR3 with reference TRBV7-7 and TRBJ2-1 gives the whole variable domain GAGVSQSPRYKVTKRGQDVTLRCDPISSHATLYWYQQALGQGPEFLTYFNYEAQPDKSGLPSDRFSAERPEGSISTLTIQRTEQRDSAMYRCASSPGPGPLAPNYNEQFFGPGTRLTVL.

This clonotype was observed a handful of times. The CDR3 DNA sequence: TGTGCCAGCAGTTACTCAGCGAGGACACCAGAGACCCAGTACTTC. This sequence encodes CASSYSARTPETQYF. The J gene is TRBJ2-5, the V gene TRBV6-5; D is possibly TRBD1 (5 bases). Germline loops: CDR1 MNHEY, CDR2 SVGAGI. The CDR3 length is 15 residues. Trimming took 0 bases from V and 4 from J, leaving 12 bases between them.

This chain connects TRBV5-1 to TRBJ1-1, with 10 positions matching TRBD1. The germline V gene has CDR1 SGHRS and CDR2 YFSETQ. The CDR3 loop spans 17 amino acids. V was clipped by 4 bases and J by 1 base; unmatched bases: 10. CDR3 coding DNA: TGCGCCAGCAGCGCGTCGACAGGGGGCGCAAGGAACACTGAAGCTTTCTTT. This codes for CASSASTGGARNTEAFF. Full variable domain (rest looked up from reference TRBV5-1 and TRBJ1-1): KAGVTQTPRYLIKTRGQQVTLSCSPISGHRSVSWYQQTPGQGLQFLFEYFSETQRNKGNFPGRFSGRQFSNSRSEMNVSTLELGDSALYLCASSASTGGARNTEAFFGQGTRLTVV.

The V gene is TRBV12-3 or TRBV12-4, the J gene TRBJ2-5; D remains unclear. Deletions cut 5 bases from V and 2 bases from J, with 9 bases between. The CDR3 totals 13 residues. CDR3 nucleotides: TGTGCCAGCAGTACTACCCAGCAAGAGACCCAGTACTTC. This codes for CASSTTQQETQYF.

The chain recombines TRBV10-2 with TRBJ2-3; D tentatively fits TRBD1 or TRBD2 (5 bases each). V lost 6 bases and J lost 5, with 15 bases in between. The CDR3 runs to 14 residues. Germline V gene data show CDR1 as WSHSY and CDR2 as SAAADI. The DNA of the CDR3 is TGCGCCAGCAGAGGGACGGACCCTGGAGATACGCAGTATTTT. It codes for CASRGTDPGDTQYF.

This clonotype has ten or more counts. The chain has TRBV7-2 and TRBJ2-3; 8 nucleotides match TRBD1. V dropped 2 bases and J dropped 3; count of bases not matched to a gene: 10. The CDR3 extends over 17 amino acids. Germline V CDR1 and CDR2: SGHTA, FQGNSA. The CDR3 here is CASSLPTAGGGTDTQYF. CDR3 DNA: TGTGCCAGCAGCTTACCCACGGCAGGGGGCGGGACAGATACGCAGTATTTT.

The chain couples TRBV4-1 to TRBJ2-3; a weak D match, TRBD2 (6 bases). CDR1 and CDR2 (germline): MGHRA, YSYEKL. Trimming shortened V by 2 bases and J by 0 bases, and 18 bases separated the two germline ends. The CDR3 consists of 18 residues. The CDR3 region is CASSQSRDSLPSTDTQYF. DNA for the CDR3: TGCGCCAGCAGCCAATCTCGGGACTCACTACCAAGCACAGATACGCAGTATTTT.

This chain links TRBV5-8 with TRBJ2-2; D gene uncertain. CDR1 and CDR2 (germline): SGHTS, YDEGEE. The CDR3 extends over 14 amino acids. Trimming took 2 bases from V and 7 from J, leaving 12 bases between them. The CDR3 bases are TGTGCCAGCAGCTTCCACCTAGTGAACGGGGAGCTGTTTTTT. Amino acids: CASSFHLVNGELFF.

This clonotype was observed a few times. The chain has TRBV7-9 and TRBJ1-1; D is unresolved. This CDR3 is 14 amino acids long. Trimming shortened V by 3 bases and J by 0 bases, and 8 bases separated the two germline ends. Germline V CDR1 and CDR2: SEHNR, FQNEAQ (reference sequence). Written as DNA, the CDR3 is TGTGCCAGCAGCTTTCCTCAGATGAACACTGAAGCTTTCTTT. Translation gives CASSFPQMNTEAFF.

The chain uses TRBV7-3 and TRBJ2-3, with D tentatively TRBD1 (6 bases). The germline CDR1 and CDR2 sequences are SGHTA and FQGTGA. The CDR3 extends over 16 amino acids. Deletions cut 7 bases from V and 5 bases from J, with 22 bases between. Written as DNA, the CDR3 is TGTGCCAGCACCCGGGAAGGACAGCGGCGAGAAGATACGCAGTATTTT. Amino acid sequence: CASTREGQRREDTQYF.

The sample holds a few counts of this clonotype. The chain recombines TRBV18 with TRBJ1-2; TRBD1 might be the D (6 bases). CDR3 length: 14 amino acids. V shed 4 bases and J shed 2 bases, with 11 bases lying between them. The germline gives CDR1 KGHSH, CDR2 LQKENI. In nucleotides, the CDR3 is TGTGCCAGCTCACAGTTACAGGGCAACTATGGCTACACCTTC. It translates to CASSQLQGNYGYTF.

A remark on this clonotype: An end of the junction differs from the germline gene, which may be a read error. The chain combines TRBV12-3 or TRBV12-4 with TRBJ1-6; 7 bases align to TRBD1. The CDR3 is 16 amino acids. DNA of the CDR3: TGTGCCAGCAGTTTAAAGAACAGGGGCTTTAATTCACCCATCCACTTT. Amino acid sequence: CASSLKNRGFNSPIHF.

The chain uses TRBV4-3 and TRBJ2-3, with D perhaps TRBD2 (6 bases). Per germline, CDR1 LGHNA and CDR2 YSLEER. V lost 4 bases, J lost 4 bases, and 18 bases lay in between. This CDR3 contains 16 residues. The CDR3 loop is CASSRVAGGLADTQYF. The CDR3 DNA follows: TGCGCCAGCAGCCGGGTAGCTGGGGGGTTGGCAGATACGCAGTATTTT.

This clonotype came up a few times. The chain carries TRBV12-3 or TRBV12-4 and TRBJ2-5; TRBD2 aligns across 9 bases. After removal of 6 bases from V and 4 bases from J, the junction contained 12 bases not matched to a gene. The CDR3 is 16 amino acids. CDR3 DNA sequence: TGTGCCAGCAGCCCTCCCGCGGGGGGGTTCGGAGAGACCCAGTACTTC. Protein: CASSPPAGGFGETQYF.

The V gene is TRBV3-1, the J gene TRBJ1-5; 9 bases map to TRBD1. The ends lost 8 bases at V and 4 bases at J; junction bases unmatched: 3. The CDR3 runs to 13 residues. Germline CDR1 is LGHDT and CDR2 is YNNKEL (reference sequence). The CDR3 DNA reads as TGTGCCAGCGGGGACAGGGTGAATCAGCCCCAGCATTTT. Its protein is CASGDRVNQPQHF.

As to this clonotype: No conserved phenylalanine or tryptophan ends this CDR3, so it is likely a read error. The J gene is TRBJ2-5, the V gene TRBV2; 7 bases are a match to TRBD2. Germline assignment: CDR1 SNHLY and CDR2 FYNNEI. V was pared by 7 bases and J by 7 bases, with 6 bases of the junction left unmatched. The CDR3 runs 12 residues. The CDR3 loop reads CASTSGVATQYL. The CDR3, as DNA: TGTGCCAGCACAAGCGGGGTAGCGACCCAGTACTTA.

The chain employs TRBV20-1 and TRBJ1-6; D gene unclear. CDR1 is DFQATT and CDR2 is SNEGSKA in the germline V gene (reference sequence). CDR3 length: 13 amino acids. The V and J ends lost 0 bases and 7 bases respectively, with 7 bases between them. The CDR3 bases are TGCAGTGCTAGAGAGAGCAGGAATTCACCCCTCCACTTT. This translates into CSARESRNSPLHF.

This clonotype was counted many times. The CDR3 protein is CASSLELVRALTDNEQFF. The CDR3 coding sequence is TGTGCCAGCAGCTTAGAATTGGTTCGAGCCCTTACAGACAATGAGCAGTTCTTC. J is TRBJ2-1 and V is TRBV7-2; D call uncertain. Germline V gives CDR1 SGHTA, CDR2 FQGNSA. Trimming removed 1 base at V and 5 bases at J, with 21 bases between. This CDR3 is 18 amino acids long.

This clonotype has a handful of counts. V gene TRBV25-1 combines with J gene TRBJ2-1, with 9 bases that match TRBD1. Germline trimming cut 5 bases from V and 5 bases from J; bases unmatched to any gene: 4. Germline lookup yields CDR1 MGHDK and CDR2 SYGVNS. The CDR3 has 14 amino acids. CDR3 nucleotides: TGTGCCAGCAGTAAGGGACAGGGTAACAATGAGCAGTTCTTC. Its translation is CASSKGQGNNEQFF.

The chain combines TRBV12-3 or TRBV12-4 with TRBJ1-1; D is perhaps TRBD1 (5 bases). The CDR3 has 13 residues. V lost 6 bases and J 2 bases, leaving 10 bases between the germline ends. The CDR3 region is CASSYDSNTEAFF. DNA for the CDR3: TGTGCCAGCAGCTACGACAGTAACACTGAAGCTTTCTTT.